Listed below are T cell receptor beta chains from one sample, sequenced in a study of OX40 agonist ivuxolimab in advanced cancers. The table came from immunoSEQ multiplex PCR; TCRdb's copy has only in-frame clones and leaves some out. The table includes around 50,000 clones, 80% to 90% detected once. Sequenced here: CD4+ or CD8+ T cells sorted from blood, sampled in a trial of the OX40 agonist ivuxolimab. These receptors were collected from an adult with an advanced solid tumor such as melanoma, head and neck, liver or kidney cancer. Both conserved end residues are trimmed from each CDR3. The listing skips clone size in some rows; elsewhere it reads once, few, many or a size class.

abundance | v_gene | CDR3aa
NA | TRBV6-5 | ASSFSRTNYEQY
NA | TRBV29-1 | SAPEGVLSGNTIY
NA | TRBV10-3 | AGGQGDGNTIY
NA | TRBV6-5 | ASRQGSYEQY
NA | TRBV28 | ASSFLLPGLAGGDSSYEQY
NA | TRBV28 | ASSLRPTYEQY
few | TRBV6-5 | ASHKFDSGNTIY
NA | TRBV5-6 | ASSGTAWDRGRSPLH
NA | TRBV7-2 | ASSLAERRTSAAGELF
NA | TRBV5-6 | ASSSPAQGRGNTIY
NA | TRBV10-3 | AISWDRAEQY
NA | TRBV11-2 | AAVRGRRGNEKLF
once | TRBV6-5 | ASSYQGTAYGYT
NA | TRBV25-1 | ASSRAGFSETQY
NA | TRBV5-1 | ASSRVGGRSVDYGYT
NA | TRBV27 | ASSWTGVTYEQY
NA | TRBV6-1 | ASRRTGSEQF
NA | TRBV15 | ATSRGVREQY
NA | TRBV2 | ASTLTSPYQETQY
NA | TRBV6-5 | ASSTGTGTYNEQF
NA | TRBV11-3 | ASSSIRTGGTEAF
once | TRBV10-3 | AISPDGLSGNTIY
few | TRBV7-8 | ASSLGQGNRNTEAF
NA | TRBV6-5 | ASSNQGTYEQY
once | TRBV10-3 | AIGPRQGAGETQY
NA | TRBV18 | ASSPSDEKLF
NA | TRBV10-3 | AISESPGTNTEAF
once | TRBV7-6 | ASSLMGDGTYEQY
few | TRBV5-1 | ASSYRTGGLMNTEAF
once | TRBV7-3 | ASSYSGGPNTGELF
NA | TRBV5-4 | ASSPAGREETQY